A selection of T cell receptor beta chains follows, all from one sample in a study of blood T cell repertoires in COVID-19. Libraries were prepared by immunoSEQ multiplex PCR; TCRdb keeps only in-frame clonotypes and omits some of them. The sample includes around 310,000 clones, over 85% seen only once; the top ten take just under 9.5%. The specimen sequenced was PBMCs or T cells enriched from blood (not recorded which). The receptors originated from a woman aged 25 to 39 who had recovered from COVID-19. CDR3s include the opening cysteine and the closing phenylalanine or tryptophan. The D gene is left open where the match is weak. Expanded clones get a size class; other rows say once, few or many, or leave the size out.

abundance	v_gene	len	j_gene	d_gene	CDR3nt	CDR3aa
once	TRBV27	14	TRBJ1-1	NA	TGTGCCAGCCTCCAGCTCCGGGGGTACACTGAAGCTTTCTTT	CASLQLRGYTEAFF
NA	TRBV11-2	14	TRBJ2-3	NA	TGTGCCAGCAGCCGCCCCTCCCGAGAGGATACGCAGTATTTT	CASSRPSREDTQYF
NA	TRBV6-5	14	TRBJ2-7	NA	TGTGCCAGCAGTTACGAGCGGAACTCCTACGAGCAGTACTTC	CASSYERNSYEQYF
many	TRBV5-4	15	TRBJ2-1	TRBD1	TGTGCCAGCAGCTTGGAGGGACAGAGAAACAATGAGCAGTTCTTC	CASSLEGQRNNEQFF
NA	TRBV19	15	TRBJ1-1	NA	TGTGCCAGTAGTATAGATCCCGCAGGGAGGACTGAAGCTTTCTTT	CASSIDPAGRTEAFF
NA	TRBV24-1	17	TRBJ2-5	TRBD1	TGTGCCACCAGTGATCCGAGACAGGGCGCGCATGGGGAGACCCAGTACTTC	CATSDPRQGAHGETQYF
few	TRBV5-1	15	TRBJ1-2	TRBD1	TGCGCCAGCAGCGATGGGACAGGGCCGCTCTATGGCTACACCTTC	CASSDGTGPLYGYTF
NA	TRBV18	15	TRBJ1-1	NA	TGTGCCAGCTCACCCTTCGATTCCAGAGGCACTGAAGCTTTCTTT	CASSPFDSRGTEAFF
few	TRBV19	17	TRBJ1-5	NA	TGTGCCAGTAGTATAGTTGGGCGGGCCAAAGGCAATCAGCCCCAGCATTTT	CASSIVGRAKGNQPQHF
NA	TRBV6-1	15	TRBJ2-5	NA	TGTGCCAGCAGTGAGCAGGGTACGATCCAAGAGACCCAGTACTTC	CASSEQGTIQETQYF
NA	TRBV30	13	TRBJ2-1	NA	TGTGCCTGGAGTCCGACGGACTACAGTGAGCAGTTCTTC	CAWSPTDYSEQFF
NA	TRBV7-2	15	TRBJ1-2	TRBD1	TGTGCCAGCAGCTCGGGGGGCAACAGGGGGCAAGGCTACACCTTC	CASSSGGNRGQGYTF
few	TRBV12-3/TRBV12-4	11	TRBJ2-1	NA	TGTGCCAGCAGGTTATCGGGAGAGCAGTTCTTC	CASRLSGEQFF
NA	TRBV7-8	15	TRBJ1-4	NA	TGTGCCAGCAGCTTAGTTCAGGGGACTAATGAAAAACTGTTTTTT	CASSLVQGTNEKLFF
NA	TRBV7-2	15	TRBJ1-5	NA	TGTGCCAGCAGAAATGACGGGAATAGCAATCAGCCCCAGCATTTT	CASRNDGNSNQPQHF
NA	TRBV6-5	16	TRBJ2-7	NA	TGTGCCAGCAGTTACTCGGGAGGAAGCGGACGATACGAGCAGTACTTC	CASSYSGGSGRYEQYF
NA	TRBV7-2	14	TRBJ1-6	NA	TGTGCCAGCAGCTCCGACGGAGGTAAATCACCCCTCCACTTT	CASSSDGGKSPLHF
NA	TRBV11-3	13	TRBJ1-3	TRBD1	TGTGCCAGCGGGAGGACAGGCGGAAACACCATATATTTT	CASGRTGGNTIYF
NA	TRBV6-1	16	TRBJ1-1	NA	TGTGCCAGCAGTGAATATCTTGGCAATATGAACACTGAAGCTTTCTTT	CASSEYLGNMNTEAFF
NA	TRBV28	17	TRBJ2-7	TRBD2	TGTGCCAGCAGTCCGCTTGCGGGAGGGCCCTGGGGCTCCGAGCAGTACTTC	CASSPLAGGPWGSEQYF
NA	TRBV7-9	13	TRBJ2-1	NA	TGTGCCAGCAGTTTTGACAGGCTTAGCGAGCAGTTCTTC	CASSFDRLSEQFF
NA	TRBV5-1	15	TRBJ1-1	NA	TGCGCCAGCAGCTTTGAAGGGGGTAGGACCGAAGGAGCTTTCTTT	CASSFEGGRTEGAFF
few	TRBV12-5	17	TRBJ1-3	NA	TGTGCTAGTGGCCAAATTGGGCAGGGGACCTCTGGAAACACCATATATTTT	CASGQIGQGTSGNTIYF
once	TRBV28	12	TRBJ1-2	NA	TGTGTCTCGGGGGGCGGTCCCTATGGCTACACCTTC	CVSGGGPYGYTF
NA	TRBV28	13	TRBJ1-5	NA	TGTGCCAGCTGGGTTACTACCAATCAGCCCCAGCATTTT	CASWVTTNQPQHF
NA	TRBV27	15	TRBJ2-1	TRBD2	TGTGCCAGCGCCGCTAGCGGGAGCTCCTACAATGAGCAGTTCTTC	CASAASGSSYNEQFF
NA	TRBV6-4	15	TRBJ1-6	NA	TGTGCCAGTCGCCATACTTTCTCCTATAATTCACCCCTCCACTTT	CASRHTFSYNSPLHF
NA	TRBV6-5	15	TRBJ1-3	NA	TGTGCCAGCAGTTACTCCGTCCTCTCTGGAAACACCATATATTTT	CASSYSVLSGNTIYF
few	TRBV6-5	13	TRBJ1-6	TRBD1	TGTGCCAGCCTGGGACAGCTTGATTCACCCCTCCACTTT	CASLGQLDSPLHF
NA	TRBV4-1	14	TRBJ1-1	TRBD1	TGCGCCAGCAGCTGGGGGACAGAGAACACTGAAGCTTTCTTT	CASSWGTENTEAFF
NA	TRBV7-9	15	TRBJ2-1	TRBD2	TGTGCCAGCAGCCCAGGACTAGCGGGGTACAATGAGCAGTTCTTC	CASSPGLAGYNEQFF
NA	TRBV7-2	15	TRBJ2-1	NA	TGTGCCAGCAGCATTCTCTACTTTTCCTACAATGAGCAGTTCTTC	CASSILYFSYNEQFF
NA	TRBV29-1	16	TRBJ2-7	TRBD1	TGCAGCGTTAACTTACAACGGGACAGGGGGCTAAACGAGCAGTACTTC	CSVNLQRDRGLNEQYF
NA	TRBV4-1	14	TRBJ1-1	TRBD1	TGCGCCAGCAGCCAAGAGTCAGGGGGCACTGAAGCTTTCTTT	CASSQESGGTEAFF
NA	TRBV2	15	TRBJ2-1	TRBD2	TGTGCCAGCAGTCCCCAGCGGGACTCCTACAATGAGCAGTTCTTC	CASSPQRDSYNEQFF
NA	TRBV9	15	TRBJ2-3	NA	TGTGCCAGCAGCGTAGTAGCGGTCGCCACAGATACGCAGTATTTT	CASSVVAVATDTQYF
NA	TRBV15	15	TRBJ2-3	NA	TGTGCCACCAGCAGAGGGTGGAGGGGCACAGATACGCAGTATTTT	CATSRGWRGTDTQYF
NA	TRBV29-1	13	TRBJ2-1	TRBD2	TGCAGTACAAGCGGGAGCTCCTACAATGAGCAGTTCTTC	CSTSGSSYNEQFF
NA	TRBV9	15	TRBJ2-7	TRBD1	TGTGCCAGCAGCGTAGATATTGGGACAGGGCATGAGCAGTACTTC	CASSVDIGTGHEQYF
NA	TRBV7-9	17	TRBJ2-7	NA	TGTGCCAGCAGCCATAATCCGGACAGGAGGGGCAAGGACGAGCAGTACTTC	CASSHNPDRRGKDEQYF
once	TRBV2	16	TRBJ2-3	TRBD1	TGTGCCAGCGGGGTAGAGGGGGCGCGGATCGTAGATACGCAGTATTTT	CASGVEGARIVDTQYF
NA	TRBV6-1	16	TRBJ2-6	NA	TGTGCCAGCAGTGGGTGGGGCAGGGCTGGGGCCAACGTCCTGACTTTC	CASSGWGRAGANVLTF
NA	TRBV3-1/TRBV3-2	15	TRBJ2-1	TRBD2	TGTGCCAGCAGCCTCCAAAGCGGGAGTTGGGATGAGCAGTTCTTC	CASSLQSGSWDEQFF
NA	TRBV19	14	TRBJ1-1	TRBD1	TGTGCCAGTAGTATTAACAGGGGTTTCACTGAAGCTTTCTTT	CASSINRGFTEAFF
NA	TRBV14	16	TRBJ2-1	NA	TGTGCCAGCAGCCTAGGTCTAGCGACCTCCTACAATGAGCAGTTCTTC	CASSLGLATSYNEQFF
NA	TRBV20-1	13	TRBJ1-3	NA	TGCAGTGCTAGTCGCTACTCTGGAAACACCATATATTTT	CSASRYSGNTIYF
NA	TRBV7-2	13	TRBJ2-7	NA	TGTGCCAGCAGCTTCGTCAGGGCCTACGAGCAGTACTTC	CASSFVRAYEQYF
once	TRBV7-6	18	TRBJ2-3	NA	TGTGCCAGCAGTTATTCAACCTCGCCTAGCGTCCCACCAGATACGCAGTATTTT	CASSYSTSPSVPPDTQYF
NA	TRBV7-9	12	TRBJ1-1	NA	TGTGCCAGCAGCGCAGGGGACACTGAAGCTTTCTTT	CASSAGDTEAFF
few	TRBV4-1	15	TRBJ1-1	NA	TGCGCCAGCTCTCTCTCCTGGGGCCTTAAGGATGAAGCTTTCTTT	CASSLSWGLKDEAFF
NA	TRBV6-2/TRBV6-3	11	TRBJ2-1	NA	TGTGCCAGCAGTTTAGGGGGTGAGCAGTTCTTC	CASSLGGEQFF
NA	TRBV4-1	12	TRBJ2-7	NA	TGCGCCGTAATGCTAGATCGCCACGAGCAGTACTTC	CAVMLDRHEQYF
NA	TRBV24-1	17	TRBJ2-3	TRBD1	TGTGCCACCAGTGACCCTTCGACAGGGGGTAGGACAGATACGCAGTATTTT	CATSDPSTGGRTDTQYF
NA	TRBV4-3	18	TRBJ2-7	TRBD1	TGCGCCAGCAGCCAAGAAACATCGTTGACAGGGGTGGCCTACGAGCAGTACTTC	CASSQETSLTGVAYEQYF
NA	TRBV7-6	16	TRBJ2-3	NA	TGTGCCAGCAGTTTACGGGGGAAGGTCAGGACAGATACGCAGTATTTT	CASSLRGKVRTDTQYF
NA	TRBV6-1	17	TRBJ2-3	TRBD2	TGTGCCAGCAGTGAAAGACTAGGACTAGAACTGCCAGATACGCAGTATTTT	CASSERLGLELPDTQYF
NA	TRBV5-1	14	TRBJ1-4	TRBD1	TGCGCCAGCAGCTCCGGGACAGGGGTTGAAAAACTGTTTTTT	CASSSGTGVEKLFF
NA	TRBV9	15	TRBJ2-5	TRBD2	TGTGCCAGCAGCGTTCGAGGACTAGCCGAAGAGACCCAGTACTTC	CASSVRGLAEETQYF
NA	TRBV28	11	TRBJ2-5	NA	TGTGCCAGCAAAAATAGACTCAGCCAGTACTTC	CASKNRLSQYF
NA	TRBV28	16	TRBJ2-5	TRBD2	TGTGCCAGCAGTTTCTGGACTAGCGGGTACCAAGAGACCCAGTACTTC	CASSFWTSGYQETQYF